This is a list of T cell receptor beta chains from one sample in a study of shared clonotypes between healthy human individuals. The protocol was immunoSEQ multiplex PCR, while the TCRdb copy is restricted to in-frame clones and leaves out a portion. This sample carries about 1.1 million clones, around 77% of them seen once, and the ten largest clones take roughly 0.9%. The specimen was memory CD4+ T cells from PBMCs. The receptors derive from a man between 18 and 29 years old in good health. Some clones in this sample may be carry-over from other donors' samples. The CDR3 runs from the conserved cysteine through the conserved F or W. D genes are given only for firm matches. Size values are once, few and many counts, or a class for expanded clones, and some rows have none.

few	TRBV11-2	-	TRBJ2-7	TGTGCCAGCAGCTTAGCGTACGAGCAGTACTTC	CASSLAYEQYF
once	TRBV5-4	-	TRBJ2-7	TGTGCCAGCAGCTTGGCCGGGAGTAGGTACGAGCAGTACTTC	CASSLAGSRYEQYF
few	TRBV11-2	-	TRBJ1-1	TGTGCCAGCAGCCAGAACACTGAAGCTTTCTTT	CASSQNTEAFF
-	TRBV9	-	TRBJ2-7	TGTGCCAGCAGCGTAGAAGGCCACTCCTACGAGCAGTACTTC	CASSVEGHSYEQYF
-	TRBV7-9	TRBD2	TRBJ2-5	TGTGCCAGCAGCTTAGGGACTAGCGGGGGTGAGGCCCAGTACTTC	CASSLGTSGGEAQYF
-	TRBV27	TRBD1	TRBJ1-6	TGTGCCAGCAGTTTTGGACAGGGGAGCTCCTATAATTCACCCCTCCACTTT	CASSFGQGSSYNSPLHF
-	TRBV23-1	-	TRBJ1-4	TGCGCCAGCAGTCCCCCCGGCCACAGGAATGAAAAACTGTTTTTT	CASSPPGHRNEKLFF
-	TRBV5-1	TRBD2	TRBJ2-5	TGCGCCAGCAGCTTAGGCAGCGGGAGTGAAGAGACCCAGTACTTC	CASSLGSGSEETQYF
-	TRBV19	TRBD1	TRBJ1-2	TGTGCCACTCAGACTCTGACAGGGGATTATGGCTACACCTTC	CATQTLTGDYGYTF
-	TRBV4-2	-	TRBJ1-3	TGTGCCAGCAGCCAAGATCCCGCAGGGGCCTTTGGAAACACCATATATTTT	CASSQDPAGAFGNTIYF
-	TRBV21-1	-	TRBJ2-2	TGTGCCAGCAGCACCCGGGACAGGGGTAACACCGGGGAGCTGTTTTTT	CASSTRDRGNTGELFF
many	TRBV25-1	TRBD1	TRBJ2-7	TGTGCCAGCTCACGGGACAGGGTCCCCTACGAGCAGTACTTC	CASSRDRVPYEQYF
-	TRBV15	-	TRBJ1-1	TGTGCCACCAGCAGAGGGCCTAAGAACACTGAAGCTTTCTTT	CATSRGPKNTEAFF
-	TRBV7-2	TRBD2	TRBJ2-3	TGTGCCAGCAGCTTAGCGCGTAGCGGGAGGGCCCTCTTGACAGATACGCAGTATTTT	CASSLARSGRALLTDTQYF
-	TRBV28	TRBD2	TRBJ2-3	TGTGCCAGCAGTCTCAGGACTAGCGGGACCAGAGATACGCAGTATTTT	CASSLRTSGTRDTQYF
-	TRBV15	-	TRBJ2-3	TGTGCCACCTGTTTTGGAGGGCCCACAGATACGCAGTATTTT	CATCFGGPTDTQYF
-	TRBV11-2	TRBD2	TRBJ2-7	TGTGCCAGCAGCCCGGGGGGGCTATTCATCTACGAGCAGTACTTC	CASSPGGLFIYEQYF
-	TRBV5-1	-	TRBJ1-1	TGCGCCAGCACCCCCAACCCGGGTAACACTGAAGCTTTCTTT	CASTPNPGNTEAFF
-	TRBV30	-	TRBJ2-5	TGTGCCTGGGGGACGGGGACGGTCCGGACCCAGTACTTC	CAWGTGTVRTQYF
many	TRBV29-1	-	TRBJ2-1	TGCAGCGTTGAAGATCTTCGGGGGGCGGGCAATGAGCAGTTCTTC	CSVEDLRGAGNEQFF
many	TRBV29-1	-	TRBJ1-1	TGCAGCGTTGGCGGGGGGTGGAAGGACACTGAAGCTTTCTTT	CSVGGGWKDTEAFF
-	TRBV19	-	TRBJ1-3	TGTGCCAGTCAAGGAAACACCATATATTTT	CASQGNTIYF
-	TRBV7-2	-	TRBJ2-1	TGTGCCAGCAGCTTCTCCGGGACGCCCTCCTACAATGAGCAGTTCTTC	CASSFSGTPSYNEQFF
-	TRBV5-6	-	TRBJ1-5	TGTGCCAGCAGCTTGGAGTTAGGTGGGCCCCAGCATTTT	CASSLELGGPQHF
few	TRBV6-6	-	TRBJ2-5	TGTGCCAGCATTAAATTGGGCCAAGAAGAGACCCAGTACTTC	CASIKLGQEETQYF
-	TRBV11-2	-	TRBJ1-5	TGTGCCAGCAGCTTTATGGGGGGGCAGGATCAGCCCCAGCATTTT	CASSFMGGQDQPQHF
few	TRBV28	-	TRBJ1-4	TGTGCCAGCAGTTTTGGAGGATACGGCAATGAAAAACTGTTTTTT	CASSFGGYGNEKLFF
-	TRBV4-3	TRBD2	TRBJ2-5	TGCGCCAGCAGCCAAGTTGTGTGGGGCCTGGGACTAGCAGGGGAGACCCAGTACTTC	CASSQVVWGLGLAGETQYF
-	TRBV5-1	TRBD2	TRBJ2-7	TGCGCCAGCAGCCCTCCTAGCGGAGGCGGTCTGTACGAGCAGTACTTC	CASSPPSGGGLYEQYF
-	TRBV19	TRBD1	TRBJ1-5	TGTGCCAGTAGTAACCGCGACAGGGTTGATCAGCCCCAGCATTTT	CASSNRDRVDQPQHF
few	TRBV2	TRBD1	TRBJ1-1	TGTGCCAGCACAGGGGGCCGTAACACTGAAGCTTTCTTT	CASTGGRNTEAFF
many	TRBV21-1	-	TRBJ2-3	TGTGCCAGCAAATTTGGATTGGGACAGGGGGCCAGAACAGATACGCAGTATTTT	CASKFGLGQGARTDTQYF
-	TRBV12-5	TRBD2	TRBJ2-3	TGTGCTAGTGGTTTAGCGGGGGGTACGCAGTATTTT	CASGLAGGTQYF
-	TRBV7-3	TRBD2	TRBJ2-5	TGTGCCAGCAGTCCGGGACTACCGGGTCAGACCCAGTACTTC	CASSPGLPGQTQYF
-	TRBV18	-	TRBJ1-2	TGTGCCAGCTCACCACCGGGACCGAACTATGGCTACACCTTC	CASSPPGPNYGYTF
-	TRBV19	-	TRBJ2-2	TGTGCCAGTAGGGGATTACTTAAGTACACCGGGGAGCTGTTTTTT	CASRGLLKYTGELFF
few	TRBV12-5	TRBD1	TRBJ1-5	TGTGCTAGTGGTTTGGCCGCACAACGGGACAGGGAAGATCAGCCCCAGCATTTT	CASGLAAQRDREDQPQHF
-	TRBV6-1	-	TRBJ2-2	TGTGCCGGTCGGGGCTACGGCACCGGGGAGCTGTTTTTT	CAGRGYGTGELFF
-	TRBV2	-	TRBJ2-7	TGTGCCAGCAGTGAAGCGCTTCTAGCGTTCTCCTACGAGCAGTACTTC	CASSEALLAFSYEQYF
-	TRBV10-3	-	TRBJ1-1	TGTGCCATCAGAAACAGGGAGAGCACTGAAGCTTTCTTT	CAIRNRESTEAFF
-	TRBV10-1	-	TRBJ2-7	TGCGCCAGCAGTGAAGGGGGTAGCTCCTACGAGCAGTACTTC	CASSEGGSSYEQYF
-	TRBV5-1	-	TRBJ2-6	TGCGCCAGCAGCTCAGGAACACTAGGTGGGGCCAACGTCCTGACTTTC	CASSSGTLGGANVLTF
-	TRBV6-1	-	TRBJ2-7	TGTGCCAGCACTCCCTTCGTGGTGGGAGCCCACGAGCAGTACTTC	CASTPFVVGAHEQYF
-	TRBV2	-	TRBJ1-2	TGTGCCAGCAGGTTAGGCGGGTATGGCTACACCTTC	CASRLGGYGYTF
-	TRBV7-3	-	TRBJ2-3	TGTGCCAGCAGCCGACTGGGCACAGATACGCAGTATTTT	CASSRLGTDTQYF
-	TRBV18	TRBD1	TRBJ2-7	TGTGCCAGCTCACCAACGACAGGGCCCTACGAGCAGTACTTC	CASSPTTGPYEQYF
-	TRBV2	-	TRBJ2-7	TGTGCCAGCAGTGGAGGGCCCTACGAGCAGTACTTC	CASSGGPYEQYF
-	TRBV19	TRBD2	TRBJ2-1	TGTGCCAGTAGTATTCTAGCGGGAGAGAATGAGCAGTTCTTC	CASSILAGENEQFF
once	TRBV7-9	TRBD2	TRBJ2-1	TGTGCCAGCAGCCCCCCCGAAAAGCGGGACTTTGAGCAGTTCTTC	CASSPPEKRDFEQFF